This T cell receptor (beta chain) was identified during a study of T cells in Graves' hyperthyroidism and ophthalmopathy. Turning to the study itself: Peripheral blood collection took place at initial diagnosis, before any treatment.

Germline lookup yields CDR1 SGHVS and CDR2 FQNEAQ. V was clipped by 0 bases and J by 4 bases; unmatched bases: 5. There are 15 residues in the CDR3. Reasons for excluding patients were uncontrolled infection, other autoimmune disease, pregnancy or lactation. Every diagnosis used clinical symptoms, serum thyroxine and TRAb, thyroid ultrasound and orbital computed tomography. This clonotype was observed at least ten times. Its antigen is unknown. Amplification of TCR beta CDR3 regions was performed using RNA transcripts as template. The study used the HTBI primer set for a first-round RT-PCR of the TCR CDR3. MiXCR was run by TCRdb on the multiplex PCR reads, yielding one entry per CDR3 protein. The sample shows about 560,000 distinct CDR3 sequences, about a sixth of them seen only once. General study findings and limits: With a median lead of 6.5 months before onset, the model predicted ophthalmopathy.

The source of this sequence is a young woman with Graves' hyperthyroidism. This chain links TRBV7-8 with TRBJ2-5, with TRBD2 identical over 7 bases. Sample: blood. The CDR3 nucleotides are TGTGCCAGCAGCTTAGCGGGAGGGCCCCGAGAGACCCAGTACTTC. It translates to CASSLAGGPRETQYF. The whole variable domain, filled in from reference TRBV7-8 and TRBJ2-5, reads GAGVSQSPRYKVAKRGQDVALRCDPISGHVSLFWYQQALGQGPEFLTYFQNEAQLDKSGLPSDRFFAERPEGSVSTLKIQRTQQEDSAVYLCASSLAGGPRETQYFGPGTRLLVL.